Below are 23 T cell receptor beta chains sequenced from a single sample in a study of OX40 agonist ivuxolimab in advanced cancers. The repertoire was sequenced with immunoSEQ multiplex PCR; TCRdb's copy has only in-frame clones and lacks some. The table has approximately 74,000 clones, roughly 88% seen once. Sequencing used CD4+ or CD8+ T cells sorted from blood, obtained in a trial of the OX40 agonist ivuxolimab. All receptors come from an adult with an advanced solid tumor such as melanoma, head and neck, liver or kidney cancer.

The chain carries TRBV5-1 and TRBJ2-1; 12 bases fit TRBD2. V trimming: 4 bases; J trimming: 7 bases; junction bases outside the gene matches: 6. The CDR3 is made up of 15 amino acids. Germline values: CDR1 SGHRS, CDR2 YFSETQ. CDR3 DNA: TGCGCCAGCAGCCTCGGACTAGCGGGATTGAATGAGCAGTTCTTC. Its translation is CASSLGLAGLNEQFF.

This chain links TRBV6-1 with TRBJ1-1; 7 positions match TRBD1. Trimming cost V 8 bases and J 0 bases; bases outside gene matches: 9. The CDR3 covers 15 residues. Germline CDR1 is MNHNS and CDR2 is SASEGT. This CDR3 reads CASRTDRAMNTEAFF. CDR3 sequence (DNA): TGTGCCAGCCGGACCGACAGGGCTATGAACACTGAAGCTTTCTTT.

This sequence joins TRBV5-1 and TRBJ2-3, with D possibly being TRBD2 (6 bases). The CDR3 totals 14 residues. Germline assignment: CDR1 SGHRS and CDR2 YFSETQ. Deletions cut 9 bases from V and 0 bases from J, with 14 bases between. The CDR3 reads CATREQWSTDTQYF. The CDR3 DNA follows: TGCGCCACCCGGGAGCAATGGAGCACAGATACGCAGTATTTT.

The CDR3 sequence is CASMRVASNSPLHF. The CDR3, as DNA: TGTGCCAGCATGAGGGTCGCGAGTAATTCACCCCTCCACTTT. The chain combines TRBV28 with TRBJ1-6; no definite D call. Trimming cost V 7 bases and J 6 bases, with 13 bases left between them. The V gene's germline CDR1 is MDHEN and CDR2 SYDVKM. CDR3 length: 14 residues.

The rearrangement links TRBV7-2 to TRBJ2-3; no clear D. The length of the CDR3 is 16 residues. Trimming took 0 bases from V and 0 from J, leaving 10 bases between them. In germline, CDR1 is SGHTA, CDR2 FQGNSA. Written as DNA, the CDR3 is TGTGCCAGCAGCTTAGCTTCGGCGCTCAGCACAGATACGCAGTATTTT. Translation gives CASSLASALSTDTQYF.

The chain joins TRBV5-1 to TRBJ1-6; D call uncertain. V was shortened by 6 bases and J by 6 bases, with 16 bases between the two germline ends. This CDR3 has 15 residues. CDR1 is SGHRS, CDR2 YFSETQ, per germline. CDR3 DNA: TGCGCCAGCAAAATTGGGGAGACGGGTAATTCACCCCTCCACTTT. Residues: CASKIGETGNSPLHF.

The J gene is TRBJ2-2, the V gene TRBV7-7; D is ambiguous. The CDR3 runs 13 residues. Germline CDR1 is SSHAT and CDR2 is FNYEAQ (reference sequence). Trimming removed 5 bases at V and 7 bases at J, with 11 bases between. In DNA, the CDR3 is TGTGCCAGCAGCCCGCAGGTGGGCGGGGAGCTGTTTTTT. The encoded protein is CASSPQVGGELFF.

The CDR3 region is CASSPDRAAREKLFF. The CDR3 DNA is TGTGCCAGCTCACCTGACAGGGCCGCCCGGGAAAAACTGTTTTTT. The rearrangement uses TRBV18 and TRBJ1-4, with 7 bases fitting TRBD1. Germline V gene lookup returns CDR1 KGHSH and CDR2 LQKENI. This CDR3 comprises 15 residues. V shed 3 bases and J 8 bases; nucleotides not matched to a gene: 9.

This clone was observed a few times. The J gene is TRBJ2-1, the V gene TRBV4-2; 10 bases align to TRBD2. The CDR3 is 17 residues long. The germline V gene encodes CDR1 LGHNA and CDR2 YNFKEQ. The J segment lost 5 bases and the V segment lost 0 bases, leaving 7 bases of the junction unmatched. The CDR3 sequence: CASSQEPSSGRDNEQFF. The CDR3 coding sequence is TGTGCCAGCAGCCAAGAACCTTCGAGCGGGAGGGACAATGAGCAGTTCTTC.

This sequence joins TRBV7-5 and TRBJ2-5; TRBD1 is taken as the D call from the table, unchecked against the DNA. TRBV7-5 is marked as a pseudogene. This CDR3 has 15 amino acids. The CDR3 nucleotides read TGTGTCAGAAGCTTAGGGGGACAGGGATGGGAGACCCAGTACTTC. It codes for CVRSLGGQGWETQYF.

CDR3 DNA sequence: TGCGCCAGCAGCCATGCGACAGGGGGCTCCGACACTGAAGCTTTCTTT. Protein sequence: CASSHATGGSDTEAFF. The rearrangement joins TRBV4-3 to TRBJ1-1; 10 nucleotides line up with TRBD1. The V gene end was trimmed by 3 bases and the J gene end by 3 bases; junction bases not matched to a gene: 7. This CDR3 contains 16 residues. Looked up from germline, CDR1 is LGHNA and CDR2 is YSLEER.

Written as DNA, the CDR3 is TGTGCCAGCAGCTTTTCTCCGTCCTACAATGAGCAGTTCTTC. Amino acid sequence: CASSFSPSYNEQFF. The V gene is TRBV5-6, the J gene TRBJ2-1; D call uncertain. CDR1 and CDR2 from the germline V gene are SGHDT and YYEEEE. The ends were cut back, 2 bases at V and 1 base at J, with 7 bases in the middle. CDR3 length: 14 residues. Complete variable domain (other parts from reference TRBV5-6 and TRBJ2-1): DAGVTQSPTHLIKTRGQQVTLRCSPKSGHDTVSWYQQALGQGPQFIFQYYEEEERQRGNFPDRFSGHQFPNYSSELNVNALLLGDSALYLCASSFSPSYNEQFFGPGTRLTVL.

The V and J genes are TRBV28 and TRBJ1-5, with TRBD1 matching 10 bases. Germline-derived CDR1 and CDR2 are MDHEN and SYDVKM. V dropped 6 bases and J dropped 0; count of bases not matched to a gene: 8. CDR3 length: 17 residues. The DNA for the CDR3 is TGTGCCAGCAGGAGGACAGGGGGTTTCCTTAGCAATCAGCCCCAGCATTTT. Amino acids: CASRRTGGFLSNQPQHF.

The gene calls are TRBV2 and TRBJ2-5, with a possible D match to TRBD1 (7 bases). The V end was cut by 11 bases, the J end by 4 bases, with 11 bases between. Germline V gene data show CDR1 as SNHLY and CDR2 as FYNNEI. This CDR3 has 11 residues. Here the CDR3 DNA reads TGTGCCGGAGGGGGCCCAGAGACCCAGTACTTC. It translates to CAGGGPETQYF.

This rearrangement joins TRBV15 to TRBJ2-3; 7 bases fit TRBD1. Germline trimming cut 2 bases from V and 5 bases from J; bases unmatched to any gene: 10. CDR3 length: 16 amino acids. Germline V lookup: CDR1 LNHNV, CDR2 YYDKDF (reference sequence). CDR3 amino acids: CATSRTRTGPQDTQYF. In DNA form, the CDR3 reads TGTGCCACCAGCAGAACTCGGACAGGTCCACAAGATACGCAGTATTTT.

The chain is built from TRBV5-1 and TRBJ2-1, with TRBD1 matching over 7 bases. The CDR3 is 13 residues long. Germline V gives CDR1 SGHRS, CDR2 YFSETQ. V shed 4 bases, J shed 8 bases, and the junction held 6 bases outside the gene matches. The CDR3: CASSRDSPDEQFF. The CDR3 DNA is TGCGCCAGCAGCAGGGACAGTCCAGATGAGCAGTTCTTC.

The V gene is TRBV11-2, the J gene TRBJ2-1; 8 nucleotides match TRBD2. Losses at the gene ends were 3 bases for V and 2 bases for J; bases not matched to a gene: 12. CDR1 SGHAT and CDR2 FQNNGV come from the germline V gene. CDR3 length: 18 residues. The CDR3 region is CASSFLQVGGGTYNEQFF. The DNA for the CDR3 is TGTGCCAGCAGCTTTCTACAGGTGGGCGGGGGGACCTACAATGAGCAGTTCTTC.

The genes are TRBV11-2 and TRBJ1-2, with D possibly being TRBD1 (6 bases). V lost 5 bases and J lost 4, with 23 bases in between. The CDR3 runs to 17 residues. Germline V gives CDR1 SGHAT, CDR2 FQNNGV. The DNA for the CDR3 is TGTGCCAGCAGCCCGGTAGGGGGGGACGGCCTATCCTATGGCTACACCTTC. Translation: CASSPVGGDGLSYGYTF.

The CDR3 nucleotides are TGCGCCAGCAGCCAAGTTTTTACAAGGTACAGCTATGGCTACACCTTC. This translates into CASSQVFTRYSYGYTF. The chain couples TRBV4-1 to TRBJ1-2; D not resolved. Trimming left V 1 base short and J 4 bases short, with 16 bases between. CDR3 length: 16 residues. The germline V gene encodes CDR1 MGHRA and CDR2 YSYEKL.

The chain carries TRBV5-4 and TRBJ2-2; 8 nucleotides line up with TRBD1. The germline gives CDR1 SGHNT, CDR2 YYREEE (reference sequence). J gave up 4 bases and V 3 bases, and 5 bases lay outside the gene matches. The CDR3 spans 15 residues. The CDR3 DNA sequence: TGTGCCAGCAGCTCAGCGGACAGGGCCACCGGGGAGCTGTTTTTT. Translation: CASSSADRATGELFF.

This chain uses TRBV14 with TRBJ2-5; D ambiguous. Germline CDR1 is SGHDN and CDR2 is FVKESK. V lost 1 base to trimming and J lost 5 bases, with 8 bases between them. CDR3 size: 13 residues. The CDR3 DNA is TGTGCCAGCAGCCAAGCATCTATGGAGACCCAGTACTTC. The encoded protein is CASSQASMETQYF.

This clone was found a few times. The CDR3 nucleotides are TGTGCCAGCAGCTTACAGGGGGCGCGGGAGACCCAGTACTTC. Protein sequence: CASSLQGARETQYF. The V gene is TRBV7-2, the J gene TRBJ2-5; TRBD1 matches 8 bases. Germline V lookup: CDR1 SGHTA, CDR2 FQGNSA. The CDR3 runs to 14 residues. Losses at the gene ends were 2 bases for V and 5 bases for J; bases not matched to a gene: 4.

V gene TRBV2 combines with J gene TRBJ1-5; tentative D call: TRBD1 (6 bases). From germline, CDR1 is SNHLY and CDR2 FYNNEI. Trimming left V 9 bases short and J 3 bases short, with 12 bases between. This CDR3 contains 13 residues. The CDR3 DNA reads as TGTGCCAGTAACAGGGTGAACAATCAGCCCCAGCATTTT. It specifies CASNRVNNQPQHF. Filled out from reference TRBV2 and TRBJ1-5, the complete variable domain reads EPEVTQTPSHQVTQMGQEVILRCVPISNHLYFYWYRQILGQKVEFLVSFYNNEISEKSEIFDDQFSVERPDGSNFTLKIRSTKLEDSAMYFCASNRVNNQPQHFGDGTRLSIL.